This entry lists 23 T cell receptor beta chains sequenced from one sample in a study of blood T cell repertoires in COVID-19. Sequencing used immunoSEQ multiplex PCR; TCRdb keeps in-frame clones, though not all of them. This sample has 85,000 to 130,000 clones, with approximately 90% found just once. Sequenced sample: peripheral blood. These TCRs come from a man aged 60-69 years with acute or convalescent COVID-19.

This clone was detected a few times. The J gene is TRBJ1-4, the V gene TRBV3-1 (or the pseudogene TRBV3-2), with unresolved D. Per the germline V gene, CDR1 is LGHDT and CDR2 is YNNKEL (reference sequence). The length of the CDR3 is 12 residues. V shed 3 bases and J shed 6 bases, with 5 bases lying between them. CDR3 protein: CASSQYYEKLFF. The CDR3 nucleotides read TGTGCCAGCAGCCAGTATTATGAAAAACTGTTTTTT.

The V call is TRBV5-4, the J call TRBJ1-6; D not certain. V was cut by 4 bases and J by 8 bases, with 10 bases left in between. CDR1 SGHNT and CDR2 YYREEE come from the germline V gene (reference sequence). This CDR3 is 13 amino acids long. The DNA for the CDR3 is TGTGCCAGCAGCCCCCGCCAGGATTCACCCCTCCACTTT. This sequence encodes CASSPRQDSPLHF.

This sequence joins TRBV28 and TRBJ2-1; 12 bases fit TRBD1. This CDR3 region has 14 residues. Germline V gives CDR1 MDHEN, CDR2 SYDVKM. Losses at the gene ends were 6 bases for V and 15 bases for J; bases not matched to a gene: 12. CDR3 coding DNA: TGTGCCAGCAGGGGAGGGGGACAGGGGGCCGTTTGGTTCTTC. Translation gives CASRGGGQGAVWFF.

The V call is TRBV7-2, the J call TRBJ1-6; D is ambiguous. The CDR3 spans 13 residues. Germline CDR1 SGHTA, CDR2 FQGNSA. V shed 4 bases and J shed 10 bases, with 11 bases lying between them. The CDR3 bases are TGTGCCAGCAGCTATAACCGACTCTCACCCCTCCACTTT. This gives the protein CASSYNRLSPLHF.

The rearrangement uses TRBV3-1 (or the pseudogene TRBV3-2) and TRBJ1-4, with TRBD1 as a possible D gene (6 bases). V shed 1 base and J shed 0 bases, with 12 bases lying between them. Germline CDR1 and CDR2: LGHDT and YNNKEL (reference sequence). The CDR3 consists of 17 residues. The DNA for the CDR3 is TGTGCCAGCAGCCAAGGGCTACAGGGTGCAACTAATGAAAAACTGTTTTTT. It codes for CASSQGLQGATNEKLFF.

The chain carries TRBV9 and TRBJ1-1; D perhaps matches TRBD1 (6 bases). This CDR3 is built from 15 residues. Germline V gene sequence: CDR1 SGDLS, CDR2 YYNGEE. V lost 0 bases to trimming and J lost 4 bases, with 13 bases between them. CDR3 sequence (DNA): TGTGCCAGCAGCGTAGAGGGGGTAGCTCCCACTGAAGCTTTCTTT. Translated, it gives CASSVEGVAPTEAFF.

This chain joins TRBV14 and TRBJ1-2; D gene uncertain. Trimming pared 5 bases from V and 3 bases from J, leaving 10 bases between. The germline V gene has CDR1 SGHDN and CDR2 FVKESK. The CDR3 sequence is 13 residues long. The CDR3 loop is CASSIAVDYGYTF. The CDR3 DNA sequence: TGTGCCAGCAGCATAGCGGTCGACTATGGCTACACCTTC.

The chain is built from TRBV28 and TRBJ1-1, with D unresolved. With 6 bases removed from V and 4 bases from J, the gap between germline ends came to 15 bases. This CDR3 is 14 amino acids long. Germline V lookup: CDR1 MDHEN, CDR2 SYDVKM. DNA of the CDR3: TGTGCCAGCAGCCCTCTGGGGAGAGGCACTGAAGCTTTCTTT. As protein: CASSPLGRGTEAFF.

This clone appeared a single time. This rearrangement joins TRBV5-1 to TRBJ2-2, with 7 bases aligning to TRBD1. Germline CDR1 reads SGHRS; CDR2 reads YFSETQ. This CDR3 contains 15 residues. With 4 bases clipped from V and 2 bases from J, the junction kept 5 bases outside the gene matches. This CDR3 reads CASSLGQFNTGELFF. The DNA for the CDR3 is TGCGCCAGCAGCCTGGGACAGTTTAACACCGGGGAGCTGTTTTTT.

The chain has TRBV12-3 or TRBV12-4 and TRBJ2-1; 9 positions agree with TRBD2. CDR3 length equals 12 residues. V lost 5 bases and J lost 10; bases outside the gene matches: 3. This CDR3 is CASSPGLAEQFF. The CDR3 DNA reads as TGTGCCAGCAGTCCAGGACTAGCGGAGCAGTTCTTC.

The rearrangement joins TRBV9 to TRBJ1-3; TRBD1 might be the D (5 bases). The ends were cut back, 0 bases at V and 4 bases at J, with 8 bases in the middle. This CDR3 comprises 14 residues. Germline V gives CDR1 SGDLS, CDR2 YYNGEE. The chain's CDR3 is CASSVEDIGNTIYF. Written as DNA, the CDR3 is TGTGCCAGCAGCGTAGAGGACATCGGAAACACCATATATTTT.

This rearrangement joins TRBV12-5 to TRBJ1-5, with D possibly TRBD1 on 6 matching bases. CDR1 and CDR2 (germline): LGHNT, FRNRAP. This CDR3 has 14 residues. V was trimmed by 5 bases and J by 2 bases, leaving 10 bases between them. In DNA form, the CDR3 reads TGTGCTAGTGGTCCCCGGACAGGCAATCAGCCCCAGCATTTT. Translating it yields CASGPRTGNQPQHF.

The genes are TRBV24-1 and TRBJ2-1, with D possibly TRBD2 on 9 matching bases. The CDR3 runs to 16 residues. V was pared by 3 bases and J by 9 bases, with 20 bases between. Germline loops: CDR1 KGHDR, CDR2 SFDVKD. The chain's CDR3 is CATSDALAGDRGEQFF. In DNA, the CDR3 is TGTGCCACCAGTGATGCATTAGCGGGAGACAGGGGTGAGCAGTTCTTC.

The rearrangement joins TRBV24-1 to TRBJ2-3, with D unresolved. CDR3 length: 15 amino acids. V was clipped by 2 bases and J by 0 bases, with 8 bases between them. Germline-derived CDR1 and CDR2 are KGHDR and SFDVKD. The CDR3 bases are TGTGCCACCAGTGATTCGAACGGGAGCACAGATACGCAGTATTTT. Translation: CATSDSNGSTDTQYF.

Of note for this clone: This sample also contains other DNA sequences that code for the same CDR3. The chain combines TRBV5-1 with TRBJ1-1; D is perhaps TRBD1 (5 bases). The V gene lost 4 bases and the J gene lost 4 bases, with 11 bases spanning the gap. Germline V gene data show CDR1 as SGHRS and CDR2 as YFSETQ. The CDR3 has 13 amino acids. CDR3 protein: CASSLDGGTEAFF. The CDR3 DNA is TGCGCCAGCAGCCTTGACGGGGGCACTGAAGCTTTCTTT.

The CDR3 reads CSASGGFQETQYF. The DNA for the CDR3 is TGCAGTGCTAGTGGAGGGTTCCAAGAGACCCAGTACTTC. V and J are TRBV20-1 and TRBJ2-5; maybe TRBD2 (6 bases). The ends were cut back, 3 bases at V and 1 base at J, with 9 bases in the middle. CDR1 and CDR2 from the germline V gene are DFQATT and SNEGSKA (reference sequence). The CDR3 has 13 amino acids.

This chain's CDR3 is CASSQPSRQGAYEQYV. The CDR3 nucleotides are TGCGCCAGCAGCCAACCGAGTAGACAGGGGGCGTACGAGCAGTACGTC. This chain joins TRBV23-1 and TRBJ2-7, with 10 bases lining up with TRBD1. TRBV23-1 is an open reading frame, and its role is uncertain. V lost 6 bases to trimming and J lost 4 bases; unmatched junction nucleotides: 12. The CDR3 extends over 16 amino acids.

The J gene is TRBJ2-2, the V gene TRBV27, with 13 bases lining up with TRBD2. In germline, CDR1 is MNHEY, CDR2 SMNVEV (reference sequence). The trim removed 10 bases at V and 6 bases at J, leaving 8 bases unmatched. CDR3 length: 15 amino acids. Here the CDR3 DNA reads TGTGCCACCCGCCCGGGACTAGCGGGATCCGGGGAGCTGTTTTTT. Translating gives CATRPGLAGSGELFF.

J is TRBJ2-7 and V is TRBV6-1, with D possibly matching TRBD1 (5 bases). The germline gives CDR1 MNHNS, CDR2 SASEGT. Trimming stripped 3 bases from V and 3 bases from J, with 15 bases between. The CDR3 contains 15 residues. CDR3 coding DNA: TGTGCCAGCAGTGACAGGGCGATAACAAACTACGAGCAGTACTTC. It encodes CASSDRAITNYEQYF.

Regarding this clone: Additional DNA sequences in this sample encode the identical CDR3. The chain is built from TRBV2 and TRBJ1-5, with TRBD1 matching over 9 bases. The V gene end was trimmed by 6 bases and the J gene end by 1 base; junction bases not matched to a gene: 4. CDR3 length: 15 residues. Germline lookup yields CDR1 SNHLY and CDR2 FYNNEI. The CDR3 bases are TGTGCCAGCAGAGCGACAGGGGGAAGCAATCAGCCCCAGCATTTT. This encodes CASRATGGSNQPQHF.

This chain links TRBV7-9 with TRBJ1-2, with 7 bases fitting TRBD1. CDR3 length: 13 amino acids. Germline-derived CDR1 and CDR2 are SEHNR and FQNEAQ (reference sequence). V shed 10 bases and J 7 bases; nucleotides not matched to a gene: 12. CDR3 protein: CAIEGAGGIGYTF. The DNA of the CDR3 is TGTGCCATCGAGGGGGCTGGCGGGATTGGCTACACCTTC.

This chain uses TRBV28 with TRBJ1-2, with D perhaps TRBD1 (5 bases). From germline, CDR1 is MDHEN and CDR2 SYDVKM. This CDR3 is built from 13 residues. V lost 2 bases and J lost 7, with 11 bases in between. This CDR3 reads CASSLGRQGGYTF. DNA of the CDR3: TGTGCCAGCAGTTTAGGGCGTCAGGGTGGCTACACCTTC.

This clone was observed once. V is TRBV7-3 and J is TRBJ2-2; tentatively, D is TRBD1 (6 bases). Trimming left V 4 bases short and J 1 base short, with 13 bases between. Germline V CDR1 and CDR2: SGHTA, FQGTGA. The CDR3 length is 16 residues. The CDR3 DNA reads as TGTGCCAGCAGCTCCCTAGAGGGGGTGAACACCGGGGAGCTGTTTTTT. This codes for CASSSLEGVNTGELFF.